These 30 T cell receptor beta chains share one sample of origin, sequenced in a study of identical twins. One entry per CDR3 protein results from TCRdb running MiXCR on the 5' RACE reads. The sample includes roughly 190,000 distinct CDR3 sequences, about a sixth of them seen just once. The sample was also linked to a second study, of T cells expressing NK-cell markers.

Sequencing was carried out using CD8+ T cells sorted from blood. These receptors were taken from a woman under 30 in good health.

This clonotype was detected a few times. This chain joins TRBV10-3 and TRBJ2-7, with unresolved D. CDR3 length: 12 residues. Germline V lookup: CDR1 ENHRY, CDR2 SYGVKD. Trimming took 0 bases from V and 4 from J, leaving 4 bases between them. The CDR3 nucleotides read TGTGCCATCAGTGAGTCGGGTTACGAGCAGTACTTC. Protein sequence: CAISESGYEQYF.

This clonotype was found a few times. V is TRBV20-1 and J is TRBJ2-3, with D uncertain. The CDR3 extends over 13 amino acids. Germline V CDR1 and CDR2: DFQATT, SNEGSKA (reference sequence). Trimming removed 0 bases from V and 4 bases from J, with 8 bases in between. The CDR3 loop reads CSARDLGSDTQYF. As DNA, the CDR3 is TGCAGTGCTAGAGACCTTGGGTCAGATACGCAGTATTTT.

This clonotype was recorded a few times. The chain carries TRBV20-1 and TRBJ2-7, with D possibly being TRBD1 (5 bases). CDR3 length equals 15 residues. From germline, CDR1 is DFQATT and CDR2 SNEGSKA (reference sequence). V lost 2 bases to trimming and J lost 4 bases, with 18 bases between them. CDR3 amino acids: CSARNLGHSSYEQYF. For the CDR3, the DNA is TGCAGTGCTAGAAATTTAGGACATAGCTCATACGAGCAGTACTTC.

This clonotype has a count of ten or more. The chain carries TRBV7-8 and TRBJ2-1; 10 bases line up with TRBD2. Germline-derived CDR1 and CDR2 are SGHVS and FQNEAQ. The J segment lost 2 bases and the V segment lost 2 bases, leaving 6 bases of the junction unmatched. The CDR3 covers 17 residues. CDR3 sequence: CASSLSISGRAYNEQFF. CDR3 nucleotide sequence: TGTGCCAGCAGCTTAAGTATAAGCGGGAGGGCCTACAATGAGCAGTTCTTC.

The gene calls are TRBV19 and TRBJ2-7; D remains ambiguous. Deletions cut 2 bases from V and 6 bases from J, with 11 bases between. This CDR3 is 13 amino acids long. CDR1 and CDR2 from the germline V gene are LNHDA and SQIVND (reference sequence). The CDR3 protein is CASSIRSQSEQYF. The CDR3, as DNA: TGTGCCAGTAGTATAAGATCACAATCCGAGCAGTACTTC.

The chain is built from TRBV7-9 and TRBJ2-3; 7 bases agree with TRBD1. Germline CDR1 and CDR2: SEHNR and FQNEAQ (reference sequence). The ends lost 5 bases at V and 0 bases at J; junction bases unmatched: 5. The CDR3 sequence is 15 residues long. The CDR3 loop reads CASSTPGQSTDTQYF. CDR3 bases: TGTGCCAGCAGCACTCCGGGACAGAGCACAGATACGCAGTATTTT.

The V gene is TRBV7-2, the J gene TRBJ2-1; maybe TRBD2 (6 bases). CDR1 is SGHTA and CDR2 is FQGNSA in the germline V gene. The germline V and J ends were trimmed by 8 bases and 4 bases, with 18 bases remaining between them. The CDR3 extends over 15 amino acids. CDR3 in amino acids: CASSPGERVYNEQFF. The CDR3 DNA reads TGTGCCAGCTCGCCGGGGGAGCGGGTTTACAATGAGCAGTTCTTC.

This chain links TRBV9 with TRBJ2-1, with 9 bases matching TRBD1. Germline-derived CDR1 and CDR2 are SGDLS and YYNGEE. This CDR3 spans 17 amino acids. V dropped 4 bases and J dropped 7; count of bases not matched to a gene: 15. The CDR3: CASSRLMGGQGRNEQFF. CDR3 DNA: TGTGCCAGCAGCCGTTTGATGGGGGGACAGGGTAGGAATGAGCAGTTCTTC.

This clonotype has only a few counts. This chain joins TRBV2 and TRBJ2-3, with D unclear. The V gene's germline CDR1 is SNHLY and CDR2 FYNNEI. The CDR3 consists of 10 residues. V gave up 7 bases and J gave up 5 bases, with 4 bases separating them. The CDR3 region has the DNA TGTGCCAGCACTGGAGATACGCAGTATTTT. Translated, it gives CASTGDTQYF.

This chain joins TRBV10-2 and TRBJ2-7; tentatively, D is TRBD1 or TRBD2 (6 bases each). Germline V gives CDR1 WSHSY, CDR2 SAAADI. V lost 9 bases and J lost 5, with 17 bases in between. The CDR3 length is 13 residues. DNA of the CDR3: TGCGCCAGTAAAGAGTTGGGGGGCCACGAGCAGTACTTC. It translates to CASKELGGHEQYF.

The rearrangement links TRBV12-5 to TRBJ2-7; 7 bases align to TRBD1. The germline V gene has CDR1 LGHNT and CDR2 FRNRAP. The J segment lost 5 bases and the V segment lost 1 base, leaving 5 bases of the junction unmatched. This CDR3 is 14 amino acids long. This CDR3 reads CASGLGQGSHEQYF. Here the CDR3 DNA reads TGTGCTAGTGGTTTGGGACAGGGTTCCCACGAGCAGTACTTC.

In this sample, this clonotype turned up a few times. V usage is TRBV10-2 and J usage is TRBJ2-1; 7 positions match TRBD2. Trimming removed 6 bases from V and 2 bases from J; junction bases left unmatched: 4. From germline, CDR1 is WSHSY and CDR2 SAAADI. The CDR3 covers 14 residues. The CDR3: CASRGAGAYNEQFF. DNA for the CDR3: TGCGCCAGCAGAGGGGCGGGGGCCTACAATGAGCAGTTCTTC.

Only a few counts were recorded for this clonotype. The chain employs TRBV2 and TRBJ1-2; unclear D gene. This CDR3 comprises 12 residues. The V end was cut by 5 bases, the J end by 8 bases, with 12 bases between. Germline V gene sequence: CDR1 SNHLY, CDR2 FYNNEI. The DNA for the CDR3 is TGTGCCAGCAGTTCCGACATGCGGGGCTACACCTTC. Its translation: CASSSDMRGYTF.

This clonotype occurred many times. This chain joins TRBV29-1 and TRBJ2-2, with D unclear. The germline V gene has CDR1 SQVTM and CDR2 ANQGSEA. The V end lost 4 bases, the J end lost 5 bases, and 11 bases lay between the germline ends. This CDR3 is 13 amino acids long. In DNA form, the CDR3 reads TGCAGCGTTGTAGAAGGACCAACCGGGGAGCTGTTTTTT. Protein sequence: CSVVEGPTGELFF.

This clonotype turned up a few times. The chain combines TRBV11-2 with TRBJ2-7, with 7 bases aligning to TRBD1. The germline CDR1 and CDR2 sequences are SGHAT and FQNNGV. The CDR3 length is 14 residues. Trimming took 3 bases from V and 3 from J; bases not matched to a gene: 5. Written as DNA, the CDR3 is TGTGCCAGCAGCTTTACAGGGGTTAGCTACGAGCAGTACTTC. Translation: CASSFTGVSYEQYF.

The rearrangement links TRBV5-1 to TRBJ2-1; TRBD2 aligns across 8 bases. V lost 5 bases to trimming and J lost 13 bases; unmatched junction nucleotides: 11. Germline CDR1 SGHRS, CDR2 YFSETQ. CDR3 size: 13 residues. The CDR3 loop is CASRPGAGLGQFF. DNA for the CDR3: TGCGCCAGCAGACCCGGGGCGGGACTAGGTCAGTTCTTC.

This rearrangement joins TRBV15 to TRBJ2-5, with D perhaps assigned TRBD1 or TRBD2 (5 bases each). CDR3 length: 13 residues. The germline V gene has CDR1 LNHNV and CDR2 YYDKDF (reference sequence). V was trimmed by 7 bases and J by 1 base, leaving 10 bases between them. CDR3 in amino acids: CATTIGGQETQYF. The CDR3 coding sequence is TGTGCCACCACTATTGGGGGCCAAGAGACCCAGTACTTC.

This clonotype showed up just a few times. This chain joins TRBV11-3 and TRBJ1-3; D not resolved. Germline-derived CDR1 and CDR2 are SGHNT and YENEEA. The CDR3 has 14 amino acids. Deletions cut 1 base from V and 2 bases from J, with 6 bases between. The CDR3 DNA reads TGTGCCAGCAGCTTAGGAGGTCCTGGAAACACCATATATTTT. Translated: CASSLGGPGNTIYF.

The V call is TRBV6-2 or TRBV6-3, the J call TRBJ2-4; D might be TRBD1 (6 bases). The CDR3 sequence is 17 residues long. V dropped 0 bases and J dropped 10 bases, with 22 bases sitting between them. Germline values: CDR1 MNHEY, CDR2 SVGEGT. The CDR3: CASSYSYGDTRSGIQYF. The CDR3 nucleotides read TGTGCCAGCAGTTACTCCTACGGGGACACCCGCTCGGGGATTCAGTACTTC.

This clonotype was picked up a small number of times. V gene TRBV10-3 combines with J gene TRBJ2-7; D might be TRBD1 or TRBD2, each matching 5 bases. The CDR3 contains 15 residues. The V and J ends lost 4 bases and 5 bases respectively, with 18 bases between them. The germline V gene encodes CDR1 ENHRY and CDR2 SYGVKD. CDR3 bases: TGTGCCATCAGTGGGATCCGGGACCAGACAGACGAGCAGTACTTC. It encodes CAISGIRDQTDEQYF.

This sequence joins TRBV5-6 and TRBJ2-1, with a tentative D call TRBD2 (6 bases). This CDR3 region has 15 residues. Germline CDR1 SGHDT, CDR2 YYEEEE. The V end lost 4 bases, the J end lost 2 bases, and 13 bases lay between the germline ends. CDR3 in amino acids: CASSPGTGTYNEQFF. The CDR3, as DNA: TGTGCCAGCAGCCCAGGGACTGGGACCTACAATGAGCAGTTCTTC.

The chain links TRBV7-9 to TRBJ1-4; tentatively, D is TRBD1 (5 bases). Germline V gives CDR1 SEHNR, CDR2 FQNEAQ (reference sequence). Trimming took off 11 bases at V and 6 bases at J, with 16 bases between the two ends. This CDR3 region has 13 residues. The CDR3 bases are TGTGCCGGGGTAGGGACTCGGGATGAAAAACTGTTTTTT. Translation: CAGVGTRDEKLFF.

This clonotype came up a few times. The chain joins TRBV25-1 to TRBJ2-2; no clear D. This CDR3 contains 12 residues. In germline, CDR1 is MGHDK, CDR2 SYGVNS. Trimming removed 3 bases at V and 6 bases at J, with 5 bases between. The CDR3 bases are TGTGCCAGCAGTGAGTTGTCCGGGGAGCTGTTTTTT. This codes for CASSELSGELFF. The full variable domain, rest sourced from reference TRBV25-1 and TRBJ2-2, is EADIYQTPRYLVIGTGKKITLECSQTMGHDKMYWYQQDPGMELHLIHYSYGVNSTEKGDLSSESTVSRIRTEHFPLTLESARPSHTSQYLCASSELSGELFFGEGSRLTVL.

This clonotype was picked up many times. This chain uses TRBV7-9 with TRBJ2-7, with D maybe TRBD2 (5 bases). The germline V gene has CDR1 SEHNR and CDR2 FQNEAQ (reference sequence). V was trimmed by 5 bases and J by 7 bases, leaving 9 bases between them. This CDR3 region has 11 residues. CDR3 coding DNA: TGTGCCAGCAGCCCGTGGGAGGAGCAGTACTTC. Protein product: CASSPWEEQYF.

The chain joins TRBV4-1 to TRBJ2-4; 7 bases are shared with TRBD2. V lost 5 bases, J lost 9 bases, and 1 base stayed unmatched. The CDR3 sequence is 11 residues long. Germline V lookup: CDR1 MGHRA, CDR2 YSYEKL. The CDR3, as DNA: TGCGCCAGCAGCGCTAGCGGCATTCAGTACTTC. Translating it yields CASSASGIQYF.

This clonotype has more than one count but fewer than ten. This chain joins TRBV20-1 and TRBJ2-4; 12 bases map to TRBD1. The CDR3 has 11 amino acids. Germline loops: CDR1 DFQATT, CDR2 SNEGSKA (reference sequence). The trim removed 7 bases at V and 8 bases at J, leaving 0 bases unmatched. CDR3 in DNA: TGCAGTGGGGACAGGGGGCACATTCAGTACTTC. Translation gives CSGDRGHIQYF.

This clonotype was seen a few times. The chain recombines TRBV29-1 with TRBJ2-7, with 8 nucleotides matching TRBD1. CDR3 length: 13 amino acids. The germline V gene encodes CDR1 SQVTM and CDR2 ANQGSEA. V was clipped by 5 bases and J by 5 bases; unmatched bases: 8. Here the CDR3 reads CSVLGDRSHEQYF. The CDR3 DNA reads TGCAGCGTTTTGGGGGACAGGTCCCACGAGCAGTACTTC.

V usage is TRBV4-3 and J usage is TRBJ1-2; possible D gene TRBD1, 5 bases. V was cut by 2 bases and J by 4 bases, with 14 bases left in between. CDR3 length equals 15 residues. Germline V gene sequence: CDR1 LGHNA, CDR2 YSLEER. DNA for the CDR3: TGCGCCAGCAGCCAAACTCCCGAGGGGAGCTATGGCTACACCTTC. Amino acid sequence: CASSQTPEGSYGYTF.

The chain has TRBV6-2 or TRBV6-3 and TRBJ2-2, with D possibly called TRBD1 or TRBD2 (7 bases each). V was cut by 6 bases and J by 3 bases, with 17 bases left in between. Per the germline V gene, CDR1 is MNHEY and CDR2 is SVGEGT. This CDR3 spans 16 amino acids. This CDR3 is CASRHQGGIHTGELFF. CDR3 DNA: TGTGCCAGCAGACACCAGGGGGGGATTCACACCGGGGAGCTGTTTTTT.

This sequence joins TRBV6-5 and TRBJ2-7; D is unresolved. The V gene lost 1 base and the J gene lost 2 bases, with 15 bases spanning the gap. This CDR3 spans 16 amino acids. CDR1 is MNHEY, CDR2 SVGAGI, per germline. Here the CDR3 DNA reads TGTGCCAGCAGTTACTGGACCGAGCAAATCCCCTACGAGCAGTACTTC. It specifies CASSYWTEQIPYEQYF.